This entry lists 13 T cell receptor beta chains sequenced from one sample in a study of T cell repertoires in cytomegalovirus infection. These receptors have no known antigen. TCRdb recomputed calls from the reads with MiXCR, one row per CDR3 protein. The sample has about 770,000 distinct CDR3 sequences; about 29% are singletons. The sample consisted of cultured CD8+ T cells from PBMCs, taken from culture after CMV antigen stimulation. The receptors here all came from a human donor in good health (CMV status not recorded). Some clones in this sample may be carry-over from other donors' samples.

This clonotype has just a few counts. The CDR3 is CAISESFRGDTQYF. In DNA, the CDR3 is TGTGCCATCAGTGAGTCCTTCCGGGGAGATACGCAGTATTTT. The rearrangement uses TRBV10-3 and TRBJ2-3; D possibly corresponds to TRBD2 (5 bases). V lost 0 bases and J 5 bases, leaving 9 bases between the germline ends. The V gene's germline CDR1 is ENHRY and CDR2 SYGVKD. This CDR3 region has 14 residues.

The chain couples TRBV12-5 to TRBJ1-1; no firm D call. The V gene's germline CDR1 is LGHNT and CDR2 FRNRAP. The CDR3 runs to 12 residues. V was cut by 5 bases and J by 7 bases, with 11 bases left in between. The CDR3 sequence: CASGPDGVEAFF. CDR3 sequence (DNA): TGTGCTAGTGGTCCAGATGGGGTTGAAGCTTTCTTT.

The table lists this clonotype with a few counts. The gene calls are TRBV7-9 and TRBJ2-7, with a tentative D call TRBD1 (6 bases). There are 14 residues in the CDR3. Trimming pared 6 bases from V and 2 bases from J, leaving 14 bases between. In germline, CDR1 is SEHNR, CDR2 FQNEAQ (reference sequence). CDR3 in amino acids: CASSYGQKPYEQYF. The CDR3 DNA reads as TGTGCCAGCAGTTACGGACAGAAGCCCTACGAGCAGTACTTC.

This sequence joins TRBV7-4 and TRBJ1-1; D might be TRBD1 (6 bases). The ends were cut back, 1 base at V and 6 bases at J, with 12 bases in the middle. Germline V gene lookup returns CDR1 SGHVT and CDR2 SQSDAQ. This CDR3 is 14 amino acids long. The CDR3 reads CASSLGQGSSEAFF. As DNA, the CDR3 is TGTGCCAGCAGCTTAGGGCAGGGGAGTTCTGAAGCTTTCTTT. The whole variable domain, filled in from reference TRBV7-4 and TRBJ1-1, reads GAGVSQSPRYKVAKRGRDVALRCDSISGHVTLYWYRQTLGQGSEVLTYSQSDAQRDKSGRPSGRFSAERPERSVSTLKIQRTEQGDSAVYLCASSLGQGSSEAFFGQGTRLTVV.

This clonotype was recorded a few times. The chain is built from TRBV19 and TRBJ1-2, with D possibly being TRBD1 (5 bases). The length of the CDR3 is 17 residues. Trimming cost V 6 bases and J 2 bases, with 22 bases left between them. Per germline, CDR1 LNHDA and CDR2 SQIVND (reference sequence). The CDR3 DNA reads TGTGCCAGTAGGGGCCCCTTAAGGGGACTACAAAACTATGGCTACACCTTC. As protein: CASRGPLRGLQNYGYTF. Drawing the rest from reference TRBV19 and TRBJ1-2, the complete variable domain is DGGITQSPKYLFRKEGQNVTLSCEQNLNHDAMYWYRQDPGQGLRLIYYSQIVNDFQKGDIAEGYSVSREKKESFPLTVTSAQKNPTAFYLCASRGPLRGLQNYGYTFGSGTRLTVV.

There are a few counts of this clonotype. The chain employs TRBV6-5 and TRBJ1-2; D gene ambiguous. CDR3 length equals 13 residues. The V end was cut by 3 bases, the J end by 8 bases, with 13 bases between. CDR1 and CDR2 (germline): MNHEY, SVGAGI. The CDR3 bases are TGTGCCAGCAGTTATGGTGGAGGGAAAGGCTACACCTTC. Its translation is CASSYGGGKGYTF.

This clonotype was seen a few times. V usage is TRBV28 and J usage is TRBJ2-7; no clear D. Germline CDR1 is MDHEN and CDR2 is SYDVKM. The CDR3 length is 11 residues. V gave up 4 bases and J gave up 3 bases, with 4 bases separating them. The CDR3: CASSYNYEQYV. The CDR3 nucleotides read TGTGCCAGCAGTTACAACTACGAGCAGTACGTC.

The V call is TRBV18, the J call TRBJ2-1, with 10 bases matching TRBD2. Germline trimming cut 3 bases from V and 8 bases from J; bases unmatched to any gene: 7. CDR1 and CDR2 from the germline V gene are KGHSH and LQKENI. The CDR3 sequence is 15 residues long. CDR3 loop: CASSPIAGGQHEQFF. CDR3 nucleotides: TGTGCCAGCTCACCCATAGCGGGGGGACAGCATGAGCAGTTCTTC.

This rearrangement joins TRBV6-2 or TRBV6-3 to TRBJ1-6; TRBD1 aligns across 11 bases. V shed 6 bases, J shed 8 bases, and the junction held 15 bases outside the gene matches. Looked up from germline, CDR1 is MNHEY and CDR2 is SVGEGT. The CDR3 has 18 residues. CDR3 nucleotides: TGTGCCAGCAGCCTCCGGACAGGGGGCTCGGAAATCCATTCACCCCTCCACTTT. It yields the protein CASSLRTGGSEIHSPLHF.

The chain couples TRBV27 to TRBJ2-1; tentative D call: TRBD1 (5 bases). With 7 bases removed from V and 8 bases from J, the gap between germline ends came to 9 bases. In germline, CDR1 is MNHEY, CDR2 SMNVEV (reference sequence). The CDR3 has 11 amino acids. CDR3 in DNA: TGTGCCAGCATCTGGGGCGATGAGCAGTTCTTC. This translates into CASIWGDEQFF.

With respect to this clonotype: At one end the junction does not follow the germline gene, possibly because of a read error. The chain carries TRBV4-1 and TRBJ2-2; a weak D match, TRBD2 (6 bases). CDR3 length: 12 residues. CDR1 and CDR2 from the germline V gene are MGHRA and YSYEKL. This chain's CDR3 is CAISPEGGELFF. The CDR3 coding sequence is TGCGCCATCAGCCCGGAGGGCGGGGAGCTGTTTTTT.

The sample holds a few counts of this clonotype. The V and J genes are TRBV27 and TRBJ1-1; 8 nucleotides line up with TRBD1. V was clipped by 3 bases and J by 4 bases; unmatched bases: 4. This CDR3 is built from 14 residues. Germline CDR1 is MNHEY and CDR2 is SMNVEV (reference sequence). Here the CDR3 DNA reads TGTGCCAGCAGTTTCAACAGGGGGGCCACTGAAGCTTTCTTT. It encodes CASSFNRGATEAFF.

As regards this clonotype: The junction shows a germline mismatch at one end, possibly a read error. This chain links TRBV12-3 or TRBV12-4 with TRBJ1-2; D not certain. CDR3 length equals 12 residues. The CDR3 is CASSPTPGDDYF. CDR3 DNA sequence: TGTGCCAGCAGTCCCACCCCCGGTGACGACTACTTC.